The source of this TCR beta chain is a study of control samples from healthy donors and cancer patients. The germline V gene has CDR1 SGDLS and CDR2 YYNGEE. The CDR3 runs 15 residues. Trimming cost V 4 bases and J 4 bases, with 17 bases left between them. The method was immunoSEQ multiplex PCR; TCRdb's version includes in-frame clones alone and lacks a portion of them. The top ten hold 14% of the sample, which has some 150,000 clones, approximately 94% seen once. This chain joins TRBV9 and TRBJ1-1; D gene uncertain. The sequenced sample consisted of PBMCs. The clonotype comes from a man in his sixties with colorectal cancer. The CDR3 nucleotides read TGTGCCAGCAGCCCCCCGCGGGGTATTGGCACTGAAGCTTTCTTT. Protein product: CASSPPRGIGTEAFF.